The rows below give T cell receptor beta chains drawn from one sample of a study of preoperative IRX-2 immunotherapy in early breast cancer. Sequencing was performed with immunoSEQ multiplex PCR; in TCRdb, only in-frame clones are kept and a portion is missing. The sample consists of 34,000 or so clones, around 86% of them appearing once. The starting material was lymph node tissue, obtained from a patient treated with IRX-2 immunotherapy. These receptors originate from a human donor with breast cancer. CDR3s include the opening cysteine and the closing phenylalanine or tryptophan. The D gene is left open where the match is weak. Some rows have no size entry. The others give once, few or many, or a class for an expanded clone.

v_gene,len,d_gene,abundance,j_gene,CDR3nt,CDR3aa
TRBV6-7,12,NA,NA,TRBJ2-1,TGTGCCAGCAGTTACCCCTCGAGGGAGCAGTTCTTC,CASSYPSREQFF
TRBV15,14,TRBD1,once,TRBJ1-1,TGTGCCACCAGCTTACGGACAGGGCGGACTGAAGCTTTCTTT,CATSLRTGRTEAFF
TRBV5-1,15,TRBD1,once,TRBJ1-2,TGCGCCAGCTTACCGGGACAGGGGAAAGGCTATGGCTACACCTTC,CASLPGQGKGYGYTF
TRBV19,15,TRBD1,NA,TRBJ1-2,TGTGCCAGCATCCAGGACAGGGGGCGCAACTATGGCTACACCTTC,CASIQDRGRNYGYTF
TRBV28,14,NA,NA,TRBJ1-6,TGTGCCAGCAGCAGAGGACGGTATAATTCACCCCTCCACTTT,CASSRGRYNSPLHF
TRBV5-1,15,TRBD1,NA,TRBJ2-5,TGCGCCAGCAGCAAAGGACAGGGAGGAGGAGAGACCCAGTACTTC,CASSKGQGGGETQYF
TRBV28,15,NA,NA,TRBJ2-1,TGTGCCAGCAGCCCCCCGGGGCGGGTATACAATGAGCAGTTCTTC,CASSPPGRVYNEQFF
TRBV19,13,NA,NA,TRBJ1-6,TGTGCCAGTAAAGGGCAACCCTATTCACCCCTCCACTTT,CASKGQPYSPLHF
TRBV10-2,14,TRBD2,NA,TRBJ2-1,TGCGCCAGCAGCGGACTAGCGGGGGGTAATGAGCAGTTCTTC,CASSGLAGGNEQFF
TRBV15,15,NA,few,TRBJ1-5,TGTGCCACCAGCCCTAGTGGGGCAGGGAATCAGCCCCAGCATTTT,CATSPSGAGNQPQHF
TRBV6-8,15,NA,NA,TRBJ1-6,TGTGCCAGCAGTTACTGGCAGGGATCGGATTCACCCCTCCACTTT,CASSYWQGSDSPLHF
TRBV28,12,NA,NA,TRBJ2-7,TGTGCCAGCAGTTGGGGGGACTACGAGCAGTACTTC,CASSWGDYEQYF
TRBV6-8,13,NA,NA,TRBJ1-1,TGTGCCAGCAGTTACTCGACGGGCGGTGAAGCTTTCTTT,CASSYSTGGEAFF
TRBV23-1,14,NA,NA,TRBJ1-4,TGCGCCAGCAGCCGGCGGGGGCCTGAGGAAAAACTGTTTTTT,CASSRRGPEEKLFF
TRBV4-1,15,NA,NA,TRBJ1-5,TGCGCCAGCAGCCATTCCGGGACATCTGATCAGCCCCAGCATTTT,CASSHSGTSDQPQHF
TRBV15,14,NA,NA,TRBJ2-3,TGTGCCACCAGCATGGGCAGGTACACAGATACGCAGTATTTT,CATSMGRYTDTQYF
TRBV6-8,14,TRBD1,few,TRBJ1-5,TGTGCCAGCAGACCGGACAGGCGCAATCAGCCCCAGCATTTT,CASRPDRRNQPQHF
TRBV6-8,13,NA,NA,TRBJ2-1,TGTGCCAGCAGTTACCCCCCGTTCAATGAGCAGTTCTTC,CASSYPPFNEQFF
TRBV12-5,17,NA,NA,TRBJ2-1,TGTGCTAGTGGTTTGCCAGGGATTGGGGCACGGTACAATGAGCAGTTCTTC,CASGLPGIGARYNEQFF
TRBV19,14,NA,NA,TRBJ2-1,TGTGCCAGTAGTCGGCCGAGCTCCTACAATGAGCAGTTCTTC,CASSRPSSYNEQFF
TRBV19,12,NA,NA,TRBJ2-3,TGTGCCAGTAGACTAGGGGCAGATACGCAGTATTTT,CASRLGADTQYF
TRBV15,15,NA,NA,TRBJ1-1,TGTGCCACCAGCAGAGATGGCAGATTGCGGACTGAAGCTTTCTTT,CATSRDGRLRTEAFF
TRBV28,15,NA,NA,TRBJ1-1,TGTGCCAGCAGTGACCATGGGGGCCTGATGACTGAAGCTTTCTTT,CASSDHGGLMTEAFF